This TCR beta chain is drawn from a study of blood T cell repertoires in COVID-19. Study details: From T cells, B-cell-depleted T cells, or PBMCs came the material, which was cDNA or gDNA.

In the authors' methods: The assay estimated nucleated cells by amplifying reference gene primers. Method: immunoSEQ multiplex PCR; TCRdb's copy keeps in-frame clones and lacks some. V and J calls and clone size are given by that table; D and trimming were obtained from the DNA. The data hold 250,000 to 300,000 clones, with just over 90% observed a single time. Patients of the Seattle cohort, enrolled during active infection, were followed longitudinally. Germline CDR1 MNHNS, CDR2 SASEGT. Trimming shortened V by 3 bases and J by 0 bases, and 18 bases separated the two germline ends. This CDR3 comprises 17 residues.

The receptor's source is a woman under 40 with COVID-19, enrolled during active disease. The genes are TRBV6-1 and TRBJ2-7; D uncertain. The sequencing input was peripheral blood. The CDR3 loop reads CASSDVPGGSTSYEQYF. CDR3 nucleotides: TGTGCCAGCAGTGACGTCCCTGGCGGTTCCACCTCCTACGAGCAGTACTTC.